The 10 T cell receptor beta chains listed next were all sequenced from one sample in a study of T cells in localized non-small cell lung cancer. TCRdb's table, derived via immunoSEQ multiplex PCR, lists solely in-frame clones and lacks some. The data show approximately 88,000 clones, roughly 93% seen once. The sequences come from PBMCs, collected before any cancer treatment. The receptors come from a woman aged 40-69 years with stage II squamous cell lung carcinoma.

J is TRBJ1-6 and V is TRBV7-9, with no clear D. Deletions cut 3 bases from V and 10 bases from J, with 7 bases between. This CDR3 region has 12 residues. Germline CDR1 SEHNR, CDR2 FQNEAQ (reference sequence). CDR3 coding DNA: TGTGCCAGCAGCTTCGGGGAGTCACCCCTCCACTTT. It codes for CASSFGESPLHF.

This rearrangement joins TRBV28 to TRBJ1-5; 10 bases agree with TRBD1. From germline, CDR1 is MDHEN and CDR2 SYDVKM. V shed 4 bases, J shed 7 bases, and the junction held 7 bases outside the gene matches. CDR3 size: 15 residues. The CDR3 here is CASSSARTGGQPQHF. The CDR3 nucleotides read TGTGCCAGCAGTTCTGCGAGGACAGGGGGACAGCCCCAGCATTTT.

This sequence joins TRBV5-4 and TRBJ2-4, with 7 nucleotides matching TRBD1. The CDR3 extends over 15 amino acids. V was pared by 4 bases and J by 7 bases, with 11 bases of the junction left unmatched. Germline CDR1 is SGHNT and CDR2 is YYREEE (reference sequence). CDR3 sequence (DNA): TGTGCCAGCAGCGCACCCGGGACAGCGGCCAACATTCAGTACTTC. Protein: CASSAPGTAANIQYF.

This clone was counted once. This sequence joins TRBV6-1 and TRBJ2-6; D remains ambiguous. V gave up 6 bases and J gave up 0 bases, with 6 bases separating them. The germline CDR1 and CDR2 sequences are MNHNS and SASEGT. There are 14 residues in the CDR3. The CDR3 protein is CASSPSSGANVLTF. The CDR3, as DNA: TGTGCCAGCAGCCCAAGCTCTGGGGCCAACGTCCTGACTTTC.

The chain is built from TRBV5-6 and TRBJ2-2; D is tentatively TRBD1 or TRBD2 (5 bases each). The CDR3 length is 16 residues. V was clipped by 6 bases and J by 2 bases, with 17 bases between them. CDR1 is SGHDT and CDR2 is YYEEEE in the germline V gene. CDR3 protein: CASTEGSGRNTGELFF. The DNA for the CDR3 is TGTGCCAGCACCGAAGGATCGGGACGAAACACCGGGGAGCTGTTTTTT.

This clone is a singleton in its sample. This chain connects TRBV9 to TRBJ1-2, with D hard to call. The ends were cut back, 0 bases at V and 7 bases at J, with 13 bases in the middle. Germline V CDR1 and CDR2: SGDLS, YYNGEE. CDR3 length: 14 amino acids. The CDR3 region has the DNA TGTGCCAGCAGCGTAGGGGCGGTTTCCCTTGGCTACACCTTC. This translates into CASSVGAVSLGYTF.

This chain joins TRBV2 and TRBJ1-1; D possibly corresponds to TRBD1 (5 bases). The CDR3 contains 17 residues. V shed 2 bases and J shed 3 bases, with 19 bases lying between them. Germline V gene data show CDR1 as SNHLY and CDR2 as FYNNEI. The CDR3 protein is CASSELRGPPLYTEAFF. The CDR3 nucleotides are TGTGCCAGCAGTGAACTTAGGGGCCCCCCTTTGTACACTGAAGCTTTCTTT.

The V call is TRBV6-1, the J call TRBJ1-1; D gene ambiguous. Trimming cost V 2 bases and J 3 bases, with 4 bases left between them. Germline V lookup: CDR1 MNHNS, CDR2 SASEGT. The CDR3 contains 12 residues. The CDR3 reads CASSELYTEAFF. Written as DNA, the CDR3 is TGTGCCAGCAGTGAACTATACACTGAAGCTTTCTTT.

V gene TRBV5-1 combines with J gene TRBJ2-5, with 9 bases matching TRBD1. The V segment lost 0 bases and the J segment 4 bases; nucleotides outside the gene matches: 1. The CDR3 spans 14 residues. Per germline, CDR1 SGHRS and CDR2 YFSETQ. In DNA form, the CDR3 reads TGCGCCAGCAGCTTGGTGGACAGGGGAGAGACCCAGTACTTC. It specifies CASSLVDRGETQYF. Combining the CDR3 with reference TRBV5-1 and TRBJ2-5 gives the whole variable domain KAGVTQTPRYLIKTRGQQVTLSCSPISGHRSVSWYQQTPGQGLQFLFEYFSETQRNKGNFPGRFSGRQFSNSRSEMNVSTLELGDSALYLCASSLVDRGETQYFGPGTRLLVL.

The chain carries TRBV5-1 and TRBJ2-5; 10 nucleotides agree with TRBD1. CDR1 and CDR2 from the germline V gene are SGHRS and YFSETQ. J was trimmed by 5 bases and V by 4 bases; bases with no gene match: 5. The CDR3 contains 14 residues. The CDR3 here is CASSTTGGGETQYF. CDR3 bases: TGCGCCAGCAGCACGACAGGGGGCGGGGAGACCCAGTACTTC.